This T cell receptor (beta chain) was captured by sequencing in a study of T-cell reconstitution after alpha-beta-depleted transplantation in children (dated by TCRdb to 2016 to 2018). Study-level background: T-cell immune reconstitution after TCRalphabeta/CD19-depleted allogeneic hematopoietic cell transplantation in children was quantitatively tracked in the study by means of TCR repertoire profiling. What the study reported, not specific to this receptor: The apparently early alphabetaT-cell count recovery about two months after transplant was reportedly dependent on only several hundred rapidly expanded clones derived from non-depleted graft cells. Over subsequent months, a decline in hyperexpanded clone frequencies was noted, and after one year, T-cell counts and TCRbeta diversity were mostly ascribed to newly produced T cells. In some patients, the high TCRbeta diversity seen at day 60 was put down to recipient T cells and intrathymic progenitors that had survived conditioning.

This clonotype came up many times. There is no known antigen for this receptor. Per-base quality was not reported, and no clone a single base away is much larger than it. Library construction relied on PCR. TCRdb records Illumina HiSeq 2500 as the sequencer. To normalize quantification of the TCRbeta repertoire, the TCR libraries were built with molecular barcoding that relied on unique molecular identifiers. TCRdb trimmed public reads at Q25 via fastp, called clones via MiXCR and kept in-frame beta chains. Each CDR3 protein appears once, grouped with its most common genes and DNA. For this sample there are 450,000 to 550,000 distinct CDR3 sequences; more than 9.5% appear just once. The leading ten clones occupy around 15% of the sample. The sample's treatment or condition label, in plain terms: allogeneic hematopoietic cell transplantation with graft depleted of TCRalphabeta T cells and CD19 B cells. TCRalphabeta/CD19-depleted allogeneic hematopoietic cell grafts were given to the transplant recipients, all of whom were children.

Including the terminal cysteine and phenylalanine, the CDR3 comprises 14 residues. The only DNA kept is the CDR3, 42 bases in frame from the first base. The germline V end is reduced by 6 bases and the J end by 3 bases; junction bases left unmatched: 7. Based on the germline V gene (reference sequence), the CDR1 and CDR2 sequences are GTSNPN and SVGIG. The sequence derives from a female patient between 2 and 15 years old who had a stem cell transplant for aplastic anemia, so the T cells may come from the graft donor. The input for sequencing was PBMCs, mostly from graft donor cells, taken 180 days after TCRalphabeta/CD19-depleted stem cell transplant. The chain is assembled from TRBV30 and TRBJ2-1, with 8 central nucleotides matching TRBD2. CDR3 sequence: CACPTSGGYNEQFF. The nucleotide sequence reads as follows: TGTGCCTGTCCCACTAGCGGAGGCTACAATGAGCAGTTCTTC. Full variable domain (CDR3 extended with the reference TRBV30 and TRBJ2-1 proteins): SQTIHQWPATLVQPVGSPLSLECTVEGTSNPNLYWYRQAAGRGLQLLFYSVGIGQISSEVPQNLSASRPQDRQFILSSKKLLLSDSGFYLCACPTSGGYNEQFFGPGTRLTVL.